The clone carrying this TCR beta chain has a single count. This same CDR3 is encoded by further DNA sequences in the sample. These data come from a study of blood T cell repertoires in COVID-19. Looking at the study overall: Collection of acute and convalescent COVID-19 samples took place in the United States, Italy and Spain. Sample material is recorded as cDNA or gDNA derived from T cells, B-cell-depleted T cells, or PBMCs.

Germline CDR1 is SGHRS and CDR2 is YFSETQ. V lost 4 bases to trimming and J lost 0 bases, with 8 bases between them. The CDR3 has 14 amino acids. Original processing methods: How many nucleated cells were present was estimated from reference gene primer amplification. Profiled with immunoSEQ multiplex PCR; TCRdb holds only in-frame clones, not every one. V and J calls and clone size come straight from that table; D and trimming were deduced from the DNA. The sample consists of roughly 70,000 clones, roughly 89% of them appearing once. This receptor was identified in a man aged 55-75 years with acute or convalescent COVID-19. The sequencing sample was made of peripheral blood. This chain joins TRBV5-1 and TRBJ1-3; possible D gene TRBD1, 5 bases. CDR3 protein: CASSLGGSGNTIYF. The CDR3 DNA follows: TGCGCCAGCAGCCTCGGGGGCTCTGGAAACACCATATATTTT.